Listed here are 23 T cell receptor beta chains from one sample, sequenced in a study of T cell responses to AZD1222 COVID-19 vaccine. Here immunoSEQ multiplex PCR was the method, and the copy in TCRdb shows in-frame clones only, minus some. The sample lists 150,000 to 200,000 clones; 93% were seen once. Specimen: peripheral blood, collected on day 0 of AZD1222 vaccination. All receptors derive from an adult in good health.

The chain employs TRBV9 and TRBJ1-6; the D is unclear. V lost 3 bases and J 2 bases, leaving 6 bases between the germline ends. The CDR3 consists of 14 residues. Germline V gene sequence: CDR1 SGDLS, CDR2 YYNGEE. The CDR3, as DNA: TGTGCCAGCAGCGGGGGTACCTATAATTCACCCCTCCACTTT. Amino acid sequence: CASSGGTYNSPLHF.

V is TRBV9 and J is TRBJ2-2; D gene unclear. Looked up from germline, CDR1 is SGDLS and CDR2 is YYNGEE. This CDR3 contains 13 residues. Trimming cost V 0 bases and J 9 bases, with 9 bases left between them. In DNA, the CDR3 is TGTGCCAGCAGCGTAGGGACCTCATGGGAGCTGTTTTTT. Translation: CASSVGTSWELFF.

The chain is built from TRBV5-4 and TRBJ1-3; D gene unclear. Looked up from germline, CDR1 is SGHNT and CDR2 is YYREEE (reference sequence). This CDR3 contains 14 residues. Trimming removed 1 base at V and 0 bases at J, with 5 bases between. In DNA form, the CDR3 reads TGTGCCAGCAGCTTGTCATCCTCTGGAAACACCATATATTTT. Its protein product is CASSLSSSGNTIYF.

The V gene is TRBV9, the J gene TRBJ2-3; 10 bases line up with TRBD2. V shed 0 bases and J 2 bases; nucleotides not matched to a gene: 3. This CDR3 spans 16 amino acids. Germline V gives CDR1 SGDLS, CDR2 YYNGEE. The CDR3 is CASSVVAGGPTDTQYF. The CDR3 DNA sequence: TGTGCCAGCAGCGTAGTAGCGGGGGGACCCACAGATACGCAGTATTTT.

V usage is TRBV20-1 and J usage is TRBJ1-2; D unclear. CDR1 and CDR2 (germline): DFQATT, SNEGSKA (reference sequence). This CDR3 comprises 10 residues. Trimming took off 6 bases at V and 4 bases at J, with 6 bases between the two ends. CDR3 in DNA: TGCAGTGCGGAGGGCTATGGCTACACCTTC. Translated: CSAEGYGYTF.

The rearrangement links TRBV23-1 to TRBJ1-3; D may be TRBD1 (5 bases). TRBV23-1 is labeled an ORF, and its function is uncertain. The V end lost 5 bases, the J end lost 5 bases, and 13 bases lay between the germline ends. This CDR3 contains 14 residues. For the CDR3, the DNA is TGCGCCAGCAGTGGGGGTCCTATAAGAAACACCATATATTTT. This encodes CASSGGPIRNTIYF.

The CDR3 loop is CASSRPGTQETQYF. CDR3 coding DNA: TGTGCCAGCAGCCGCCCGGGAACCCAAGAGACCCAGTACTTC. This chain connects TRBV5-6 to TRBJ2-5; possibly TRBD2 for D (5 bases). The CDR3 sequence is 14 residues long. Germline loops: CDR1 SGHDT, CDR2 YYEEEE. Trimming left V 4 bases short and J 1 base short, with 11 bases between. Filled out from reference TRBV5-6 and TRBJ2-5, the complete variable domain reads DAGVTQSPTHLIKTRGQQVTLRCSPKSGHDTVSWYQQALGQGPQFIFQYYEEEERQRGNFPDRFSGHQFPNYSSELNVNALLLGDSALYLCASSRPGTQETQYFGPGTRLLVL.

The chain uses TRBV10-3 and TRBJ1-1; D unresolved. Trimming left V 10 bases short and J 0 bases short, with 9 bases between. CDR1 and CDR2 (germline): ENHRY, SYGVKD. This CDR3 contains 12 residues. The CDR3 is CATRGVNTEAFF. In DNA form, the CDR3 reads TGTGCCACCCGTGGAGTGAACACTGAAGCTTTCTTT.

The chain combines TRBV5-1 with TRBJ1-3, with D uncertain. V was pared by 0 bases and J by 3 bases, with 4 bases between. Germline V gene data show CDR1 as SGHRS and CDR2 as YFSETQ. The CDR3 has 13 amino acids. CDR3: CASSLVDGNTIYF. Written as DNA, the CDR3 is TGCGCCAGCAGCTTGGTCGATGGAAACACCATATATTTT.

The J gene is TRBJ2-7, the V gene TRBV5-1; D might be TRBD1 (6 bases). Trimming cost V 0 bases and J 6 bases, with 19 bases left between them. Germline loops: CDR1 SGHRS, CDR2 YFSETQ. This CDR3 comprises 16 residues. Here the CDR3 reads CASSLGPYRQVAEQYF. The CDR3 DNA reads TGCGCCAGCAGCTTGGGACCCTATCGACAGGTCGCCGAGCAGTACTTC.

The V and J genes are TRBV6-2 or TRBV6-3 and TRBJ2-3, with D possibly being TRBD1 (6 bases). Germline V gene lookup returns CDR1 MNHEY and CDR2 SVGEGT. This CDR3 spans 12 amino acids. Trimming left V 6 bases short and J 6 bases short, with 10 bases between. CDR3 nucleotides: TGTGCCAGCAGCCCAGGGGTGGATACGCAGTATTTT. It is translated as CASSPGVDTQYF.

The chain uses TRBV7-9 and TRBJ2-5; the D gene is possibly TRBD2 (6 bases). CDR1 and CDR2 (germline): SEHNR, FQNEAQ (reference sequence). V shed 1 base and J shed 5 bases, with 11 bases lying between them. The CDR3 covers 14 residues. The CDR3 DNA follows: TGTGCCAGCAGCTTAGGTGCGGGGCGGGAGACCCAGTACTTC. As protein: CASSLGAGRETQYF. The full variable domain, rest sourced from reference TRBV7-9 and TRBJ2-5, is DTGVSQNPRHKITKRGQNVTFRCDPISEHNRLYWYRQTLGQGPEFLTYFQNEAQLEKSRLLSDRFSAERPKGSFSTLEIQRTEQGDSAMYLCASSLGAGRETQYFGPGTRLLVL.

The rearrangement joins TRBV10-3 to TRBJ1-5; the match to TRBD1 covers 8 bases. The germline V gene has CDR1 ENHRY and CDR2 SYGVKD. The CDR3 sequence is 14 residues long. V shed 3 bases, J shed 6 bases, and the junction held 4 bases outside the gene matches. The CDR3 region has the DNA TGTGCCATCAGTGACAGGGGGCTGGGTCAGCCCCAGCATTTT. Translating gives CAISDRGLGQPQHF.

This clone was found once. This chain links TRBV3-1 (or the pseudogene TRBV3-2) with TRBJ2-5; TRBD2 might be the D (5 bases). Germline V gene data show CDR1 as LGHDT and CDR2 as YNNKEL (reference sequence). Deletions cut 1 base from V and 8 bases from J, with 20 bases between. This CDR3 has 16 amino acids. The CDR3 bases are TGTGCCAGCAGCCAAGTAGGTTTGCGGGCCGGGGAAACCCAGTACTTC. It yields the protein CASSQVGLRAGETQYF.

This chain connects TRBV4-2 to TRBJ1-3; D ambiguous. Germline V gene sequence: CDR1 LGHNA, CDR2 YNFKEQ. This CDR3 contains 15 residues. Trimming removed 0 bases from V and 0 bases from J, with 6 bases in between. The CDR3: CASSQEGLSGNTIYF. The CDR3, as DNA: TGTGCCAGCAGCCAAGAAGGCCTCTCTGGAAACACCATATATTTT.

The rearrangement links TRBV5-5 to TRBJ2-6, with TRBD1 identical over 8 bases. Trimming removed 4 bases from V and 0 bases from J; junction bases left unmatched: 6. The CDR3 is made up of 17 amino acids. The germline V gene encodes CDR1 SGHKS and CDR2 YYEKEE (reference sequence). The CDR3 sequence is CASSAGTGVSGANVLTF. The DNA for the CDR3 is TGTGCCAGCAGCGCCGGGACAGGAGTCTCTGGGGCCAACGTCCTGACTTTC.

The chain employs TRBV5-4 and TRBJ1-1; 10 nucleotides line up with TRBD1. CDR1 SGHNT and CDR2 YYREEE come from the germline V gene (reference sequence). The CDR3 consists of 15 residues. V gave up 3 bases and J gave up 1 base; unmatched junction bases: 3. Here the CDR3 reads CASSWGDRGNTEAFF. DNA of the CDR3: TGTGCCAGCAGCTGGGGGGACAGGGGGAACACTGAAGCTTTCTTT.

The chain couples TRBV7-9 to TRBJ2-7; 8 positions match TRBD1. V was clipped by 5 bases and J by 1 base; unmatched bases: 4. CDR1 is SEHNR and CDR2 is FQNEAQ in the germline V gene (reference sequence). The CDR3 covers 14 residues. The DNA for the CDR3 is TGTGCCAGCAGCCGGACAGGGCGATCCTACGAGCAGTACTTC. Protein sequence: CASSRTGRSYEQYF.

J is TRBJ2-6 and V is TRBV28; D is possibly TRBD1 or TRBD2 (5 bases each). CDR1 is MDHEN, CDR2 SYDVKM, per germline. The V end was cut by 3 bases, the J end by 0 bases, with 15 bases between. The CDR3 loop spans 18 amino acids. CDR3: CASSLTGALSSGANVLTF. The CDR3 DNA reads as TGTGCCAGCAGTTTGACCGGGGCCCTATCCTCTGGGGCCAACGTCCTGACTTTC.

The rearrangement uses TRBV25-1 and TRBJ1-6; no clear D gene. Germline V lookup: CDR1 MGHDK, CDR2 SYGVNS. V was cut by 2 bases and J by 0 bases, with 11 bases left in between. This CDR3 region has 17 residues. The CDR3 nucleotides are TGTGCCAGCAGTGAAGACGGGATAAGCTCCTATAATTCACCCCTCCACTTT. Translation gives CASSEDGISSYNSPLHF.

Worth noting for this clone: The sample has other DNA sequences that encode this CDR3 too. J is TRBJ2-7 and V is TRBV3-1 (or the pseudogene TRBV3-2); D remains ambiguous. CDR3 length: 12 residues. V dropped 1 base and J dropped 4 bases, with 5 bases sitting between them. Per germline, CDR1 LGHDT and CDR2 YNNKEL (reference sequence). The CDR3 DNA reads TGTGCCAGCAGCCAAGGGGGTTACGAGCAGTACTTC. Translation gives CASSQGGYEQYF.

A single count supports this clone. The chain combines TRBV4-2 with TRBJ2-1, with 11 bases fitting TRBD2. With 3 bases clipped from V and 1 base from J, the junction kept 14 bases outside the gene matches. The CDR3 is made up of 20 amino acids. Germline loops: CDR1 LGHNA, CDR2 YNFKEQ. CDR3 bases: TGTGCCAGCAGCCAGAGGGGTCTAGCGGGGGGCTCCCCATCCTACAATGAGCAGTTCTTC. Protein sequence: CASSQRGLAGGSPSYNEQFF.

The chain carries TRBV3-1 (or the pseudogene TRBV3-2) and TRBJ1-5; possibly TRBD1 for D (5 bases). The V end lost 1 base, the J end lost 4 bases, and 11 bases lay between the germline ends. CDR1 is LGHDT and CDR2 is YNNKEL in the germline V gene (reference sequence). The CDR3 spans 15 residues. CDR3 nucleotide sequence: TGTGCCAGCAGCCAAGCCGGGACTGTGAATCAGCCCCAGCATTTT. Its translation: CASSQAGTVNQPQHF.